A selection of T cell receptor beta chains follows, all from one sample in a study of Ad26.COV2.S vaccination and SARS-CoV-2 variants. Clones were sequenced by immunoSEQ multiplex PCR, and TCRdb holds only the in-frame ones, with some missing. This sample yields around 170,000 clones, of which roughly 85% are seen a single time; roughly 6% belongs to the top ten. The specimen was peripheral blood, collected after recovery from COVID-19. Source of these receptors: a human donor who had recovered from COVID-19. The CDR3 runs from the conserved cysteine through the conserved F or W. D genes are given only for firm matches. The listing skips clone size in some rows; elsewhere it reads once, few, many or a size class.

>TRBV6-5|few|TRBJ2-7|TRBD1
CASSFRQGEYYEQYF
TGTGCCAGCAGTTTCCGACAGGGAGAATACTACGAGCAGTACTTC
>TRBV6-5|few|TRBJ1-4|-
CASSLTPTIEKLFF
TGTGCCAGCAGCTTGACACCAACGATTGAAAAACTGTTTTTT
>TRBV7-2|-|TRBJ2-1|TRBD2
CASSFGLAGYNEQFF
TGTGCCAGCAGCTTCGGACTAGCGGGGTACAATGAGCAGTTCTTC
>TRBV3-1/TRBV3-2|-|TRBJ1-2|-
CASSPGTDPYGYTF
TGTGCCAGCAGCCCTGGGACGGATCCCTATGGCTACACCTTC
>TRBV4-1|-|TRBJ2-7|TRBD2
CASSQGLAASSYEQYF
TGCGCCAGCAGCCAGGGACTAGCGGCCTCCTCCTACGAGCAGTACTTC
>TRBV5-1|-|TRBJ2-3|-
CASSQWGETDTQYF
TGCGCCAGCAGCCAATGGGGTGAGACAGATACGCAGTATTTT
>TRBV18|-|TRBJ2-7|-
CASSPPGWGAEEQYF
TGTGCCAGCTCACCCCCGGGTTGGGGGGCAGAGGAGCAGTACTTC
>TRBV30|-|TRBJ1-3|-
CAWLSVRGRFSGNTIYF
TGTGCCTGGCTGTCGGTACGGGGACGATTCTCTGGAAACACCATATATTTT
>TRBV7-8|-|TRBJ2-1|-
CASSFPGASYNEQFF
TGTGCCAGCAGCTTCCCGGGGGCCTCCTACAATGAGCAGTTCTTC
>TRBV11-1|-|TRBJ1-1|TRBD1
CASSRRQGGNTEAFF
TGTGCCAGCAGCCGACGACAGGGAGGGAACACTGAAGCTTTCTTT
>TRBV9|-|TRBJ2-7|TRBD1
CASSVGSGQGYEQYF
TGTGCCAGCAGCGTAGGGTCGGGACAGGGCTACGAGCAGTACTTC
>TRBV7-8|few|TRBJ2-3|TRBD2
CASSYRGGQGDTQYF
TGTGCCAGCAGCTACCGGGGGGGCCAGGGTGATACGCAGTATTTT
>TRBV19|-|TRBJ2-1|TRBD2
CASSSPSGRSSSYNEQFF
TGTGCCAGTAGTAGTCCAAGCGGGAGGTCCAGCTCCTACAATGAGCAGTTCTTC
>TRBV2|-|TRBJ1-1|-
CASSELRHTEAFF
TGTGCCAGCTCAGAGTTGCGGCACACTGAAGCTTTCTTT
>TRBV19|once|TRBJ2-1|-
CASSITSKGSYNEQFF
TGTGCCAGTAGTATCACTTCGAAGGGCTCCTACAATGAGCAGTTCTTC
>TRBV7-2|-|TRBJ2-5|-
CASSLAARFQETQYF
TGTGCCAGCAGCTTAGCAGCCCGATTCCAAGAGACCCAGTACTTC
>TRBV21-1|few|TRBJ2-7|-
CASSYRTSGYEQYF
TGTGCCAGCAGCTACCGGACTAGCGGCTACGAGCAGTACTTC
>TRBV4-1|-|TRBJ2-2|TRBD2
CASSQVGGGANTGELFF
TGCGCCAGCAGCCAAGTCGGCGGGGGGGCGAACACCGGGGAGCTGTTTTTT
>TRBV30|few|TRBJ1-5|-
CAWMVPPGLQHF
TGTGCCTGGATGGTGCCCCCTGGCCTTCAGCATTTT
>TRBV7-2|-|TRBJ1-6|-
CASSSQAYNSPLHF
TGTGCCAGCAGCTCTCAGGCGTATAATTCACCCCTCCACTTT
>TRBV5-4|-|TRBJ2-7|TRBD2
CASSSREGNDEQYF
TGTGCCAGCAGTTCGCGGGAGGGCAACGACGAGCAGTACTTC
>TRBV4-2|-|TRBJ2-5|TRBD2
CASSFASGGTRYQETQYF
TGTGCCAGCTCGTTTGCTAGCGGGGGGACTCGGTACCAAGAGACCCAGTACTTC
>TRBV21-1|-|TRBJ1-1|-
CASSLPTDRGEAFF
TGTGCCAGCAGCCTTCCGACGGACAGGGGTGAAGCTTTCTTT
>TRBV4-1|-|TRBJ2-7|TRBD2
CASSHPPGLADYEQYF
TGCGCCAGCAGCCATCCCCCGGGACTAGCGGACTACGAGCAGTACTTC
>TRBV6-5|-|TRBJ2-7|-
CASRRTGYEQYF
TGTGCCAGCAGGAGAACAGGGTACGAGCAGTACTTC
>TRBV19|-|TRBJ1-3|-
CASSSTASGNTIYF
TGTGCCAGTAGTTCGACAGCCTCTGGAAACACCATATATTTT
>TRBV6-5|few|TRBJ1-2|-
CASSYRQRDGYTF
TGTGCCAGCAGTTATAGACAGAGGGATGGCTACACCTTC
>TRBV5-1|few|TRBJ2-7|TRBD1
CASSAGTGFSYEQYF
TGCGCCAGCAGCGCCGGGACAGGGTTCTCCTACGAGCAGTACTTC
>TRBV3-1/TRBV3-2|few|TRBJ1-2|-
CASSLTNPSYGYTF
TGTGCCAGCAGCCTCACGAACCCCAGCTATGGCTACACCTTC
>TRBV20-1|-|TRBJ2-7|TRBD1
CSARGGPEQYF
TGCAGTGCGCGAGGGGGCCCCGAGCAGTACTTC
>TRBV7-2|-|TRBJ2-1|-
CASSSDPSEQFF
TGTGCCAGCAGCTCGGACCCCTCCGAGCAGTTCTTC
>TRBV5-1|-|TRBJ2-2|TRBD1
CASSLRTGNTGELFF
TGCGCCAGCAGCTTAAGGACAGGGAACACCGGGGAGCTGTTTTTT